This T cell receptor beta chain was recovered during a study of shared clonotypes between healthy human individuals. Donors were healthy HIV-negative adults without recent acute infections or vaccinations. Some clones are missing from TCRdb's copy, which holds only in-frame ones; the method was immunoSEQ multiplex PCR. The data hold fewer than 600,000 clones, with around 74% observed a single time. V was clipped by 5 bases and J by 5 bases, with 9 bases between them. The CDR3 runs to 11 residues. CDR1 and CDR2 from the germline V gene are SQVTM and ANQGSEA. The specimen was PBMCs. The clonotype comes from a woman aged 35 to 49 in good health. Some clones in this sample may be carry-over from other donors' samples. This chain joins TRBV29-1 and TRBJ2-5; a weak D match, TRBD1 (6 bases). In DNA form, the CDR3 reads TGCAGCGTTATTACAGGGGAGACCCAGTACTTC. It is translated as CSVITGETQYF.